This T cell receptor beta chain was observed in a study of metastatic and nonmetastatic thyroid tumors. Overall study context: Across peripheral blood and tumor or nodule tissue samples taken from malignant and benign thyroid patients, the repertoires were compared with one another.

All patients were untreated before thyroid surgery. At least ten counts were recorded for this clone. Authors' data handling: A classifier for distant metastasis in papillary thyroid cancer was constructed using CDR3 differences observed across clinicopathological groups. From the PCR reads, TCRdb re-called clones with MiXCR. The V and J calls were determined by TCRdb, not by the authors. The data show tens of thousands of clones, 9.5% to 12% seen once. In germline, CDR1 is MGHRA, CDR2 YSYEKL. J was trimmed by 0 bases and V by 0 bases; bases with no gene match: 6. The CDR3 runs to 19 residues. The sample comprised blood. The receptor was derived from a female donor with papillary thyroid cancer or a benign thyroid nodule (not recorded which). Some clones in this sample may be carry-over from other donors' samples. The chain links TRBV4-1 to TRBJ1-6; 9 bases match TRBD1. DNA of the CDR3: TGCGCCAGCAGCCAAGATAGGACAGGGGAGAGCTCCTATAATTCACCCCTCCACTTT. Its translation: CASSQDRTGESSYNSPLHF.